This T cell receptor beta chain is drawn from a study of patients with pleural tuberculosis. Using its own MiXCR run on the reads, TCRdb lists one record per CDR3 protein. Among under 65,000 distinct CDR3 sequences listed, under 8.5% were seen once. This clonotype was detected many times. Germline-derived CDR1 and CDR2 are SNHLY and FYNNEI. Trimming left V 6 bases short and J 5 bases short, with 16 bases between. CDR3 length: 15 residues. V is TRBV2 and J is TRBJ2-2, with D hard to call. The sequence derives from a human donor with pleural tuberculosis. CDR3: CASSPPYSSTGELFF. CDR3 DNA sequence: TGTGCCAGCAGCCCACCGTATTCGAGTACCGGGGAGCTGTTTTTT.